What follows is one TCR beta chain and its context. The data originate from a study of CD8 T cells in Susac syndrome. The authors reverse transcribed roughly 0.5 to 1 ug RNA with random hexamers. TCRdb reanalysed the immunoSEQ multiplex PCR reads using MiXCR and keeps one entry per CDR3 protein. The table has about 210,000 distinct CDR3 sequences, roughly 96% seen once; the top ten hold 0.095% to 0.12%. Trimming cost V 6 bases and J 2 bases; bases outside gene matches: 6. The CDR3 is 14 residues long. CDR1 is SGDLS, CDR2 YYNGEE, per germline. The sample consisted of CD4+ T cells from PBMCs. The receptor was derived from a human donor in good health. V usage is TRBV9 and J usage is TRBJ2-3; 7 nucleotides align to TRBD1. The CDR3, as DNA: TGTGCCAGCAACGGACAGGCCTCCACAGATACGCAGTATTTT. Its translation is CASNGQASTDTQYF.